Given below is one TCR beta chain in context. What it recognizes is unknown. The protocol was immunoSEQ multiplex PCR, while the TCRdb copy is restricted to in-frame clones and leaves out a portion. The data contain tens of thousands of clones, more than 65% of them seen just once; the ten biggest clones take up 5% to 6%. After expansion with viral peptide pools in the ViraFEST assay, antigen-specific CD4+ T cells were sequenced. At the end of around eleven days of culture, CD4+ T cells were isolated. The person was diagnosed with PCR-confirmed SARS-CoV-2 infection between March and December 2020. Use of an HIV-1 Nef peptide pool defined the negative control culture. Cells had half their medium changed to IL-2 medium on days 3 and 7. This sample is drawn from a study of vaccination effects on CD4 cells after COVID-19. CDR1 and CDR2 (germline): MNHEY, SVGAGI. The CDR3 is 14 amino acids. Trimming took 6 bases from V and 6 from J; bases not matched to a gene: 9.

Study-level findings and limits: Recruitment yielded few convalescent patients, and the study had no early post-infection timepoints.

The starting material was CD4+ T cells from PBMCs cultured with HIV peptides, obtained before COVID-19 vaccination. This sample's subset: HIV-1 Nef peptide pool negative control/reference culture. The clonotype originates from a human donor who had a prior SARS-CoV-2 infection. The rearrangement uses TRBV6-5 and TRBJ2-7; 9 bases are a match to TRBD1. CDR3 loop: CASSPGTGLSEQYF. The CDR3 DNA reads TGTGCCAGCAGCCCCGGGACAGGGCTCTCCGAGCAGTACTTC.